This TCR beta chain was documented in a study of human T cells and chemical hapten exposure. Study-wide context: Yields of TCR per sample differed, chiefly owing to small differences in pooled library volume.

TCRdb reanalysed the RACE reads using MiXCR and keeps one entry per CDR3 protein. The sample consists of about 70,000 distinct CDR3 sequences, 7.5% to 9.5% of them appearing once. Study outcomes and limitations: Expanded TCRs made up significantly more big CDR3 similarity clusters than controls did. A positive correlation with patch test score was shown by PT1 expanded TCR counts.

As to time point: patch test 2, 6 weeks after DPC sensitization. Regarding treatment: therapeutic diphenylcyclopropenone sensitization with weekly scalp DPC. Non-pregnant alopecia patients aged 18 to 70, suitable for DPC therapy. For this clonotype: The antigen is not known.

V was cut by 5 bases and J by 0 bases, with 16 bases left in between. The germline V gene encodes CDR1 SGHTA and CDR2 FQGNSA. The CDR3 is made up of 16 amino acids. The clonotype comes from a woman aged 45 to 65 with alopecia areata. Some clones in this sample may be carry-over from other donors' samples. The specimen was whole blood, collected in connection with sensitization to the hapten diphenylcyclopropenone (DPC). The genes are TRBV7-2 and TRBJ1-1; D not resolved. The CDR3: CASSPPQRIMNTEAFF. In DNA, the CDR3 is TGTGCCAGCAGCCCCCCACAGCGCATTATGAACACTGAAGCTTTCTTT. Complete variable domain (other parts from reference TRBV7-2 and TRBJ1-1): GAGVSQSPSNKVTEKGKDVELRCDPISGHTALYWYRQSLGQGLEFLIYFQGNSAPDKSGLPSDRFSAERTGGSVSTLTIQRTQQEDSAVYLCASSPPQRIMNTEAFFGQGTRLTVV.